The T cell receptor (beta chain) described here comes from a study of T-cell reconstitution after alpha-beta-depleted transplantation in children (dated by TCRdb to the mid-2010s). About the study as a whole: Using TCR repertoire profiling, the study followed T-cell immune reconstitution in a quantitative way in children after TCRalphabeta/CD19-depleted allogeneic hematopoietic cell transplantation. What the authors observed across the whole study: Apparently early alphabetaT-cell count recovery about two months after transplant reportedly relied on only several hundred rapidly expanded clones derived from non-depleted graft cells. The high TCRbeta diversity at day 60 in some patients was ascribed to recipient T cells and intrathymic progenitors that had survived conditioning. Hyperexpanded clone frequencies declined over subsequent months; after one year, T-cell counts and TCRbeta diversity were mostly attributed to newly produced T cells.

This clonotype was observed a few times. Its binding antigen is unknown. The record has no base qualities; no much larger clone is one base away. Library construction relied on PCR. The run used an Illumina HiSeq 2500. TCR libraries were prepared with molecular barcoding, using unique molecular identifiers to normalize TCRbeta repertoire quantification. TCRdb reran the public reads through fastp at Q25 and MiXCR, keeping productive beta chains. Rows merge per CDR3 protein into single entries with the most common DNA and genes. Within this sample are more than 45,000 distinct CDR3 sequences, with roughly 50% of them counted one time only. The ten largest clones add up to 35% to 40% of the sample. The CDR3 covers 14 residues, taking in both the cysteine and the phenylalanine. Of the read, only the CDR3 DNA is kept; its 42 bases are in frame from base 1. Between the V and J ends, shortened by 3 bases and 8 bases respectively, the junction contains 14 bases.

The meaning of the sample's treatment or condition label: allogeneic hematopoietic cell transplantation with graft depleted of TCRalphabeta T cells and CD19 B cells. The transplant recipients were children given TCRalphabeta/CD19-depleted allogeneic hematopoietic cell grafts. The sequence was collected from a boy in the first two years of life with SCID, due to receive a stem cell transplant. Recombination joined TRBV12-3 or TRBV12-4 with TRBJ2-4, with a weak D call of TRBD1 (5 bases match). Material: peripheral blood, obtained before TCRalphabeta/CD19-depleted stem cell transplant. In nucleotides, the sequence is TGTGCCAGCAGTTTTGGCAGGGAATTTGACATTCAGTACTTC. Its amino acids are CASSFGREFDIQYF.